The 32 T cell receptor beta chains reported below all come from one sample, sequenced in a study of T cells after yellow fever vaccination. TCRdb analysed the 5' RACE reads with MiXCR anew, one entry per CDR3 protein. The sample records tens of thousands of distinct CDR3 sequences, 4% to 6% being singletons. This specimen consisted of PBMCs, either bulk or a sorted T-cell subset (CD4+, CD8+, memory, or dextramer-sorted; not recorded which), obtained 45 days after the first yellow fever vaccination. The origin of the receptors is a man between 18 and 35 years old who received the YFV17D yellow fever vaccine.

This clonotype was seen at least ten times. The chain employs TRBV7-9 and TRBJ2-7, with 7 nucleotides matching TRBD2. The CDR3 has 12 residues. Germline CDR1 and CDR2: SEHNR and FQNEAQ (reference sequence). Trimming removed 3 bases from V and 6 bases from J; junction bases left unmatched: 2. This chain's CDR3 is CASSFTGGEQYV. Here the CDR3 DNA reads TGTGCCAGCAGCTTCACGGGGGGCGAGCAGTACGTC.

This clonotype was counted at least ten times. The V call is TRBV6-6, the J call TRBJ2-5; D is undetermined. V lost 5 bases to trimming and J lost 2 bases, with 9 bases between them. CDR1 is MNHNY and CDR2 is SVGAGI in the germline V gene (reference sequence). This CDR3 has 13 amino acids. DNA for the CDR3: TGTGCCAGCAGTCCGGCTACACAAGAGACCCAGTACTTC. This translates into CASSPATQETQYF.

At least ten counts were recorded for this clonotype. Sequence at one end of the junction differs from germline and may be a read error. The chain couples TRBV5-1 to TRBJ1-1; D is ambiguous. This CDR3 contains 15 residues. Germline assignment: CDR1 SGHRS and CDR2 YFSETQ. This chain's CDR3 is CASSLDPAGLTKAFF. In DNA form, the CDR3 reads TGCGCCAGCAGCTTGGATCCCGCTGGCCTCACTAAAGCTTTCTTT.

Ten or more counts support this clonotype. This chain joins TRBV7-2 and TRBJ1-5; tentatively, D is TRBD1 (5 bases). V was cut by 5 bases and J by 1 base, with 12 bases left in between. Germline loops: CDR1 SGHTA, CDR2 FQGNSA. This CDR3 spans 15 amino acids. This CDR3 reads CASSPGGASNQPQHF. In DNA, the CDR3 is TGTGCCAGCAGCCCCGGCGGGGCCAGCAATCAGCCCCAGCATTTT.

This clonotype appeared many times. J is TRBJ1-2 and V is TRBV5-1, with 10 positions matching TRBD1. The CDR3 has 17 residues. J gave up 2 bases and V 3 bases, and 10 bases lay outside the gene matches. Germline V gene lookup returns CDR1 SGHRS and CDR2 YFSETQ. CDR3 residues: CASSSPGTGALNYGYTF. CDR3 coding DNA: TGCGCCAGCAGCTCTCCGGGGACAGGGGCCTTAAACTATGGCTACACCTTC.

In this sample, this clonotype turned up many times. This rearrangement joins TRBV5-8 to TRBJ1-5; 8 bases are shared with TRBD1. The V and J ends lost 4 bases and 7 bases, in that order; junction bases with no gene match: 7. The CDR3 totals 14 residues. From germline, CDR1 is SGHTS and CDR2 YDEGEE. CDR3 sequence reads: CASSIGQGGQPQHF. In DNA, the CDR3 is TGTGCCAGCAGCATCGGACAGGGAGGGCAGCCCCAGCATTTT.

For this clonotype: A much larger clonotype is one base distant, so this may be a read error. The chain has TRBV20-1 and TRBJ1-4; no firm D call. The CDR3 has 13 amino acids. The germline V gene has CDR1 DFQATT and CDR2 SNEGSKA (reference sequence). CDR3 residues: CSASAGNDEKLVF. CDR3 nucleotide sequence: TGCAGTGCTAGCGCGGGAAATGATGAAAAACTGGTTTTT.

This clonotype has a count of ten or more. The V and J genes are TRBV11-2 and TRBJ2-1; TRBD1 matches at 7 bases. Germline loops: CDR1 SGHAT, CDR2 FQNNGV. This CDR3 is 18 amino acids long. J lost 2 bases, V lost 5 bases, and 15 bases had no gene match. DNA for the CDR3: TGTGCCAGCAGCCCGAGGGACAGCACCGTGACAACCTACAATGAGCAGTTCTTC. Protein: CASSPRDSTVTTYNEQFF.

The J gene is TRBJ2-3, the V gene TRBV20-1, with 13 bases fitting TRBD2. In germline, CDR1 is DFQATT, CDR2 SNEGSKA (reference sequence). The CDR3 extends over 17 amino acids. Losses at the gene ends were 7 bases for V and 1 base for J; bases not matched to a gene: 11. The CDR3 reads CSVSGLAGAGRTDTQYF. Written as DNA, the CDR3 is TGCAGTGTCTCAGGACTAGCGGGGGCCGGACGCACAGATACGCAGTATTTT.

This clonotype rates as medium-sized (0.01 to 0.1%). The chain uses TRBV7-2 and TRBJ2-7; D is undetermined. Germline CDR1 is SGHTA and CDR2 is FQGNSA. The CDR3 contains 15 residues. Trimming took 1 base from V and 0 from J, leaving 10 bases between them. The DNA of the CDR3 is TGTGCCAGCAGCTTAGTTGCGGTGGACTCCTACGAGCAGTACTTC. It is translated as CASSLVAVDSYEQYF.

Many counts were recorded for this clonotype. The V gene is TRBV2, the J gene TRBJ2-7; D is unclear. Germline assignment: CDR1 SNHLY and CDR2 FYNNEI. CDR3 size: 13 residues. Trimming took off 7 bases at V and 3 bases at J, with 13 bases between the two ends. This chain's CDR3 is CASTSLTSYEQYF. The CDR3 DNA is TGTGCCAGCACCAGCCTCACCAGCTACGAGCAGTACTTC.

In this sample, this clonotype turned up many times. The V and J genes are TRBV5-5 and TRBJ1-5; D gene ambiguous. The germline V and J ends were trimmed by 1 base and 0 bases, with 14 bases remaining between them. The CDR3 length is 17 residues. Germline V gene sequence: CDR1 SGHKS, CDR2 YYEKEE (reference sequence). As DNA, the CDR3 is TGTGCCAGCAGCTTGAGGCTCGGGAAATATAGCAATCAGCCCCAGCATTTT. Protein sequence: CASSLRLGKYSNQPQHF.

The CDR3 coding sequence is TGTGCCAGCAGTCACTCTCAGGGTATGGGCAATCAGCCCCAGCATTTT. Protein product: CASSHSQGMGNQPQHF. The chain combines TRBV27 with TRBJ1-5, with D tentatively TRBD1 (5 bases). V dropped 5 bases and J dropped 2 bases, with 16 bases sitting between them. CDR1 and CDR2 from the germline V gene are MNHEY and SMNVEV (reference sequence). The CDR3 length is 16 residues.

By share, this clonotype counts as medium-sized (0.01 to 0.1%). The chain employs TRBV11-2 and TRBJ1-5, with 11 nucleotides matching TRBD1. CDR1 and CDR2 (germline): SGHAT, FQNNGV. The CDR3 has 14 residues. The V and J ends lost 5 bases and 7 bases, in that order; junction bases with no gene match: 4. CDR3 protein: CASSVGTGGQPQHF. DNA of the CDR3: TGTGCCAGCAGCGTAGGGACAGGGGGACAGCCCCAGCATTTT.

The sample holds many counts of this clonotype. The chain carries TRBV7-2 and TRBJ1-2; D is undetermined. Trimming took 3 bases from V and 8 from J, leaving 13 bases between them. CDR3 length: 13 residues. Germline lookup yields CDR1 SGHTA and CDR2 FQGNSA. The CDR3 DNA reads TGTGCCAGCAGCTTCAATCGGGCAGGAGGCTACACCTTC. It codes for CASSFNRAGGYTF.

At least ten counts were recorded for this clonotype. This sequence joins TRBV20-1 and TRBJ1-3; no clear D gene. V was trimmed by 2 bases and J by 0 bases, leaving 11 bases between them. Germline V lookup: CDR1 DFQATT, CDR2 SNEGSKA (reference sequence). The CDR3 is 15 amino acids. The DNA of the CDR3 is TGCAGTGCTAGAATCTTGGAGGGCTCTGGAAACACCATATATTTT. Protein: CSARILEGSGNTIYF.

This clonotype has a count of ten or more. The chain carries TRBV4-3 and TRBJ1-2, with TRBD1 matching over 7 bases. V was pared by 2 bases and J by 5 bases, with 11 bases of the junction left unmatched. CDR1 and CDR2 from the germline V gene are LGHNA and YSLEER. The CDR3 contains 16 residues. The CDR3: CASSQSHRGEEYGYTF. For the CDR3, the DNA is TGCGCCAGCAGCCAAAGCCACAGGGGCGAGGAGTATGGCTACACCTTC.

There are many counts of this clonotype. V gene TRBV12-3 or TRBV12-4 combines with J gene TRBJ1-4; D call uncertain. The CDR3 runs 13 residues. Between the trimmed V and J ends, which lost 6 bases and 8 bases, there was a span of 13 bases. CDR3 sequence reads: CASSLGPAEKLFF. As DNA, the CDR3 is TGTGCCAGCAGCCTAGGACCCGCGGAAAAACTGTTTTTT.

This clonotype has at least ten counts. The gene calls are TRBV24-1 and TRBJ2-3, with D tentatively TRBD2 (6 bases). The V and J ends lost 1 base and 1 base respectively, with 14 bases between them. Germline CDR1 KGHDR, CDR2 SFDVKD. The CDR3 spans 17 residues. CDR3 DNA sequence: TGTGCCACCAGTGATTTCAGGCGGGGAGCGGGCACAGATACGCAGTATTTT. This encodes CATSDFRRGAGTDTQYF.

The chain employs TRBV12-3 or TRBV12-4 and TRBJ2-3; 11 nucleotides match TRBD2. CDR3 size: 14 residues. V gave up 6 bases and J gave up 2 bases; unmatched junction bases: 1. Here the CDR3 reads CASRLAGVTDTQYF. DNA of the CDR3: TGTGCCAGCAGACTAGCGGGGGTCACAGATACGCAGTATTTT.

The table lists this clonotype with many counts. CDR3 bases: TGTGCCAGCAGTGGGGGCAGGGGGACCAGGAACACGCAGTATTTT. It codes for CASSGGRGTRNTQYF. The rearrangement joins TRBV25-1 to TRBJ2-3; the match to TRBD1 covers 7 bases. This CDR3 region has 15 residues. Germline V gene sequence: CDR1 MGHDK, CDR2 SYGVNS. The J segment lost 9 bases and the V segment lost 4 bases, leaving 13 bases of the junction unmatched.

This clonotype came up many times. V usage is TRBV12-3 or TRBV12-4 and J usage is TRBJ2-1; TRBD1 matches at 7 bases. J lost 0 bases, V lost 8 bases, and 10 bases had no gene match. This CDR3 is built from 16 residues. CDR3 amino acids: CASGGRDRPSYNEQFF. As DNA, the CDR3 is TGTGCCAGCGGCGGACGGGACAGACCCTCCTACAATGAGCAGTTCTTC.

There are many counts of this clonotype. The rearrangement links TRBV20-1 to TRBJ2-5, with 9 positions matching TRBD2. Germline CDR1 DFQATT, CDR2 SNEGSKA (reference sequence). V dropped 4 bases and J dropped 2; count of bases not matched to a gene: 5. The CDR3 contains 14 residues. In nucleotides, the CDR3 is TGCAGTGCTATCCTAGCGGGGAATCAAGAGACCCAGTACTTC. It codes for CSAILAGNQETQYF.

This clonotype has a count of ten or more. The chain recombines TRBV11-2 with TRBJ2-1; 12 nucleotides line up with TRBD2. The V gene's germline CDR1 is SGHAT and CDR2 FQNNGV. With 6 bases clipped from V and 7 bases from J, the junction kept 16 bases outside the gene matches. The CDR3 runs to 18 residues. The chain's CDR3 is CASRPVLAGGLRRNEQFF. As DNA, the CDR3 is TGTGCCAGCAGACCCGTCCTAGCGGGGGGGCTGAGAAGGAATGAGCAGTTCTTC.

This clonotype was seen repeatedly, ten times or more. The chain has TRBV20-1 and TRBJ1-1; TRBD1 matches 7 bases. V shed 2 bases and J 3 bases; nucleotides not matched to a gene: 9. CDR3 size: 15 residues. The V gene's germline CDR1 is DFQATT and CDR2 SNEGSKA (reference sequence). The CDR3 sequence is CSARPRQGTDTEAFF. In DNA form, the CDR3 reads TGCAGTGCTAGACCCAGACAGGGAACAGACACTGAAGCTTTCTTT.

This clonotype was seen many times. The chain employs TRBV20-1 and TRBJ1-5; D remains ambiguous. CDR1 and CDR2 from the germline V gene are DFQATT and SNEGSKA (reference sequence). The CDR3 consists of 14 residues. The V end was cut by 1 base, the J end by 7 bases, with 14 bases between. This CDR3 reads CSARVGSGEQPQHF. CDR3 nucleotides: TGCAGTGCTAGAGTGGGGTCGGGCGAACAGCCCCAGCATTTT.

This clonotype was recorded many times. The chain carries TRBV20-1 and TRBJ2-5; 7 bases agree with TRBD2. The CDR3 has 13 amino acids. Looked up from germline, CDR1 is DFQATT and CDR2 is SNEGSKA (reference sequence). Losses at the gene ends were 3 bases for V and 4 bases for J; bases not matched to a gene: 5. The CDR3 spells CSASGGSSETQYF. The CDR3, as DNA: TGCAGTGCTAGCGGGGGGTCTTCAGAGACCCAGTACTTC.

In this sample, this clonotype turned up many times. V is TRBV6-2 or TRBV6-3 and J is TRBJ1-1, with no clear D. CDR1 is MNHEY and CDR2 is SVGEGT in the germline V gene. The V and J ends lost 2 bases and 7 bases respectively, with 8 bases between them. This CDR3 is built from 12 residues. CDR3 protein: CASSYGGGEAFF. DNA of the CDR3: TGTGCCAGCAGTTACGGTGGCGGTGAAGCTTTCTTT.

This clonotype was detected many times. The chain carries TRBV7-9 and TRBJ2-1; 7 bases map to TRBD2. CDR3 length: 17 residues. The germline CDR1 and CDR2 sequences are SEHNR and FQNEAQ (reference sequence). Trimming at V came to 5 bases and at J to 5 bases, leaving 15 bases not matched to a gene. The CDR3 region has the DNA TGTGCCAGCAGCCGTTCGAGGGGCCGGGAGGAAAACAATGAGCAGTTCTTC. It codes for CASSRSRGREENNEQFF.

As concerns this clonotype: A much more abundant neighbour one base away suggests this may be a read error. This chain links TRBV4-1 with TRBJ1-1; D gene ambiguous. V lost 11 bases, J lost 0 bases, and 19 bases lay in between. The CDR3 runs to 15 residues. From germline, CDR1 is MGHRA and CDR2 YSYEKL. CDR3 loop: CAARPADYMNTEAFF. As DNA, the CDR3 is TGCGCCGCCCGCCCGGCAGACTATATGAACACTGAAGCTTTCTTT.

This clonotype was observed at least ten times. This chain links TRBV5-4 with TRBJ2-3; weak D call: TRBD1 (5 bases). The CDR3 loop spans 15 amino acids. Trimming shortened V by 3 bases and J by 2 bases, and 13 bases separated the two germline ends. Germline V gene data show CDR1 as SGHNT and CDR2 as YYREEE (reference sequence). The CDR3 here is CASSSDKDHTDTQYF. CDR3 nucleotides: TGTGCCAGCAGCTCGGACAAGGACCACACAGATACGCAGTATTTT.

This clonotype was seen ten or more times. This chain joins TRBV4-1 and TRBJ2-2, with TRBD2 matching 10 bases. Germline-derived CDR1 and CDR2 are MGHRA and YSYEKL. V shed 5 bases, J shed 4 bases, and the junction held 16 bases outside the gene matches. The CDR3 runs 19 residues. This CDR3 is CASSKVPLAGALGTGELFF. The CDR3, as DNA: TGCGCCAGCAGCAAAGTCCCGCTAGCGGGGGCTTTGGGCACCGGGGAGCTGTTTTTT.